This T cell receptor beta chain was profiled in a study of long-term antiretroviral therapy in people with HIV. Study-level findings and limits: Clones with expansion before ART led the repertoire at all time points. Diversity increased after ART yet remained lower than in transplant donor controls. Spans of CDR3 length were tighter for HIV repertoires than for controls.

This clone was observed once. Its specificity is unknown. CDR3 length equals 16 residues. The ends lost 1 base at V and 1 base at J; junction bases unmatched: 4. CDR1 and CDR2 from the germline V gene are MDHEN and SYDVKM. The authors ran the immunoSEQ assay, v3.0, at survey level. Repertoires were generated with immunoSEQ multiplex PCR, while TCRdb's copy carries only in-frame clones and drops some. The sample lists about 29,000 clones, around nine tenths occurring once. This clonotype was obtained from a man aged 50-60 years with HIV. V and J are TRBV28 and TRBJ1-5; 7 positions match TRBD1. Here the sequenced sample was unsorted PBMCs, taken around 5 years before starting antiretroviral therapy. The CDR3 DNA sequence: TGTGCCAGCAGTTTATTAGCAGGGGGAAGCAATCAGCCCCAGCATTTT. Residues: CASSLLAGGSNQPQHF.